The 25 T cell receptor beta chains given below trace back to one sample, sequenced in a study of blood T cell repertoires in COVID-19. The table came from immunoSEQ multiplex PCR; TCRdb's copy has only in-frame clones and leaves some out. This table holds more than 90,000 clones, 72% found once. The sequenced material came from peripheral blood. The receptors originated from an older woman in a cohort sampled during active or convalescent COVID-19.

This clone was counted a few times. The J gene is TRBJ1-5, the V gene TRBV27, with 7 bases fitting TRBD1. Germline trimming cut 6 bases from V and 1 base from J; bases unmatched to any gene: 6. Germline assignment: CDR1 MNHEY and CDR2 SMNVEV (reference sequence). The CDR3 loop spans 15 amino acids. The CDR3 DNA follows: TGTGCCAGCAGGAAAACAGGGGTGAGCAATCAGCCCCAGCATTTT. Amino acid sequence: CASRKTGVSNQPQHF.

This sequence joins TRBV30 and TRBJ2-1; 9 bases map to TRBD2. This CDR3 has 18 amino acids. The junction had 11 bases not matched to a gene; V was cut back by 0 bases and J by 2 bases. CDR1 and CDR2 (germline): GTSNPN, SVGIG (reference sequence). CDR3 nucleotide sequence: TGTGCCTGGAGTGTACTTGCGGGGGGGCCCGGCGCCTACAATGAGCAGTTCTTC. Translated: CAWSVLAGGPGAYNEQFF.

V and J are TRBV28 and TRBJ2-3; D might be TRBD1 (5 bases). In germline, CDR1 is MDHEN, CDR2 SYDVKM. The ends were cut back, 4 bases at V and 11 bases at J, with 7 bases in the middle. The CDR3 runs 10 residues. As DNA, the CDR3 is TGTGCCAGCAGTTCAGGGAAGCAGTATTTT. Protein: CASSSGKQYF.

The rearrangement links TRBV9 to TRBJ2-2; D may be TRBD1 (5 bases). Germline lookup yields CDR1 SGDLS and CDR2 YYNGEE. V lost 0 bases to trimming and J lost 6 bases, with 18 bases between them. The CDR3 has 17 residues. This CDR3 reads CASSVATLAGLSGELFF. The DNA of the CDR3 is TGTGCCAGCAGCGTAGCTACGTTGGCAGGGCTTTCCGGGGAGCTGTTTTTT.

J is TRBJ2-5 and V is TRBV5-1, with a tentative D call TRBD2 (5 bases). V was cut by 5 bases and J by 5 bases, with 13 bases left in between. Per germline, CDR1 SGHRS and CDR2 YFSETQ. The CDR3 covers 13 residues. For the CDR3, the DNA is TGCGCCAGCAGAATCGGGAATGTGGAGACCCAGTACTTC. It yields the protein CASRIGNVETQYF.

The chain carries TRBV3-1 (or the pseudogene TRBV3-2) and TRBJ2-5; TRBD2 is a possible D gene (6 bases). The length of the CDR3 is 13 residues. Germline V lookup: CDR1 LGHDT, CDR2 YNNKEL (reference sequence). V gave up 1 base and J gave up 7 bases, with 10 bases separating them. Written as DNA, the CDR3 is TGTGCCAGCAGCCAAGCCCGAGCGGGGACCCAGTACTTC. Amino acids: CASSQARAGTQYF.

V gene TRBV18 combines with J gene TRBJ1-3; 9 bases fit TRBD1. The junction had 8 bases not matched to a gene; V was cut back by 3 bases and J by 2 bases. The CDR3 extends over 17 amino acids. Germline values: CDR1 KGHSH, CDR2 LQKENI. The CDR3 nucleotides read TGTGCCAGCTCACCCTCGGGACAGGGTTTCACTGGAAACACCATATATTTT. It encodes CASSPSGQGFTGNTIYF.

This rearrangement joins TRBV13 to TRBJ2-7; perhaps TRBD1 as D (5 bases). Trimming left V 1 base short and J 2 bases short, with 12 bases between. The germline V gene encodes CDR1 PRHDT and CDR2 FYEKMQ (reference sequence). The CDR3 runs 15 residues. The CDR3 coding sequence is TGTGCCAGCAGCTTAGTACAGGAAAGTCCCTACGAGCAGTACTTC. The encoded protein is CASSLVQESPYEQYF.

The chain's CDR3 is CASSQDRGYEKLFF. Here the CDR3 DNA reads TGCGCCAGCAGTCAGGACAGGGGTTATGAAAAACTGTTTTTT. The chain couples TRBV4-1 to TRBJ1-4, with TRBD1 matching 9 bases. Germline trimming cut 6 bases from V and 6 bases from J; bases unmatched to any gene: 5. Germline lookup yields CDR1 MGHRA and CDR2 YSYEKL. The CDR3 totals 14 residues.

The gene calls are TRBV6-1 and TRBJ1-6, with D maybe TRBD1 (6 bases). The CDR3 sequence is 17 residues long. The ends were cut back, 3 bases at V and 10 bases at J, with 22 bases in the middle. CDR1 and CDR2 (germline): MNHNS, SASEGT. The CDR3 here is CASSDLFQGMVGSPLHF. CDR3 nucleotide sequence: TGTGCCAGCAGTGATCTTTTTCAGGGGATGGTAGGATCACCCCTCCACTTT.

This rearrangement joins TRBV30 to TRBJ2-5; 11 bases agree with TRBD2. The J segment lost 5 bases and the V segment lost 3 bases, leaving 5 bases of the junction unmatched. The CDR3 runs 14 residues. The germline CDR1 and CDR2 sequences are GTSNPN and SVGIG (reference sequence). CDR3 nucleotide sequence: TGTGCCTGGAGAAATAGCGGGGGGGGCGAGACCCAGTACTTC. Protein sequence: CAWRNSGGGETQYF.

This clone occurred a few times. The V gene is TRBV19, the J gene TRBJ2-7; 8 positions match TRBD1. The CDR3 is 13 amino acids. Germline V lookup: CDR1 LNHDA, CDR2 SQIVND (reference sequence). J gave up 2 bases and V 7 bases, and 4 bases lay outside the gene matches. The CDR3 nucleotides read TGTGCCAGTAAGGGGACAGGAACCTACGAGCAGTACTTC. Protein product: CASKGTGTYEQYF.

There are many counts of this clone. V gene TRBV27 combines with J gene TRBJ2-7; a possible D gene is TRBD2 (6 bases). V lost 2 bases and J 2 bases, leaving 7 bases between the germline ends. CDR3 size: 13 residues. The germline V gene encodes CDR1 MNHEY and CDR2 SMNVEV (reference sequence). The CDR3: CASSLPGAYEQYF. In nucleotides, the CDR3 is TGTGCCAGCAGTTTACCGGGGGCCTACGAGCAGTACTTC.

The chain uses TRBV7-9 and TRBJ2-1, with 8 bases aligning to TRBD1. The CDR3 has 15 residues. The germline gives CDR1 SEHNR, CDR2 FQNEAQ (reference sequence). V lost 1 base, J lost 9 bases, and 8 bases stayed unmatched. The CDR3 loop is CASSLGPGGFGEQFF. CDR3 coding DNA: TGTGCCAGCAGCTTAGGACCAGGGGGCTTCGGTGAGCAGTTCTTC.

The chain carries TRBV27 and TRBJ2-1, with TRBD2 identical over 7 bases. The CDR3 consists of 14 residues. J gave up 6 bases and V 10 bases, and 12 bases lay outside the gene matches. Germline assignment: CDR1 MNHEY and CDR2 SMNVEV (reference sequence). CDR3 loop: CATARDYVVNEQFF. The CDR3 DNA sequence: TGTGCCACCGCCCGGGACTATGTGGTCAATGAGCAGTTCTTC.

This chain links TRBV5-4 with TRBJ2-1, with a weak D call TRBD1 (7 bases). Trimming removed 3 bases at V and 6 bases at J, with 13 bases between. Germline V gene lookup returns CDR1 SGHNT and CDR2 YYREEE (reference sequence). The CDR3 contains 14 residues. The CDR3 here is CASSSRQGGNEQFF. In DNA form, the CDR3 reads TGTGCCAGCAGCTCCAGACAGGGAGGCAATGAGCAGTTCTTC.

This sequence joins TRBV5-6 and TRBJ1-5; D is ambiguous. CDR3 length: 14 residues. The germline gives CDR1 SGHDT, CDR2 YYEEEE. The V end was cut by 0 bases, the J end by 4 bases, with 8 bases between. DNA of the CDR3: TGTGCCAGCAGCTTGGTTGGGCATAATCAGCCCCAGCATTTT. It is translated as CASSLVGHNQPQHF.

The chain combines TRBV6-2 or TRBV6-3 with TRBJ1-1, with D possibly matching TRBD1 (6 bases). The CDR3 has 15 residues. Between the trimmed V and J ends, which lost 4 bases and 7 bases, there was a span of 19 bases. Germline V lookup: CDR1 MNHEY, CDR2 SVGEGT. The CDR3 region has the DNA TGTGCCAGCAGTTTCTTCCTGGGGGCCGCCGTTGAAGCTTTCTTT. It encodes CASSFFLGAAVEAFF.

The CDR3 sequence: CAIRGQGAYEQYF. The CDR3 coding sequence is TGTGCCATCCGAGGACAGGGGGCTTACGAGCAGTACTTC. The gene calls are TRBV30 and TRBJ2-7, with TRBD1 matching over 11 bases. With V trimmed by 8 bases and J by 4 bases, 7 bases remained unmatched. The CDR3 length is 13 residues. Germline V gene sequence: CDR1 GTSNPN, CDR2 SVGIG (reference sequence).

CDR3 residues: CASRRQQNTEAFF. CDR3 sequence (DNA): TGTGCCAGCCGCAGACAGCAGAACACTGAAGCTTTCTTT. The chain links TRBV6-4 to TRBJ1-1; a weak D match, TRBD1 (5 bases). Germline CDR1 and CDR2: MRHNA and SNTAGT. V was trimmed by 8 bases and J by 1 base, leaving 11 bases between them. This CDR3 region has 13 residues.

For the CDR3, the DNA is TGTGCCAGCAGCTTAGGTCCAGGGGGCCTGTACGAGCAGTACTTC. Translating gives CASSLGPGGLYEQYF. The gene calls are TRBV7-2 and TRBJ2-7, with 8 positions matching TRBD1. The V segment lost 1 base and the J segment 4 bases; nucleotides outside the gene matches: 6. CDR1 and CDR2 (germline): SGHTA, FQGNSA. The CDR3 has 15 amino acids.

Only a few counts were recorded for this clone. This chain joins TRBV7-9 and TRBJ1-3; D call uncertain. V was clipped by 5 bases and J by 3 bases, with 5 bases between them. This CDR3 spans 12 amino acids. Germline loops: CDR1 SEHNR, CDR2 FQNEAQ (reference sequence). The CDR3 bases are TGTGCCAGCAGCCCCAGTGGAAACACCATATATTTT. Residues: CASSPSGNTIYF.

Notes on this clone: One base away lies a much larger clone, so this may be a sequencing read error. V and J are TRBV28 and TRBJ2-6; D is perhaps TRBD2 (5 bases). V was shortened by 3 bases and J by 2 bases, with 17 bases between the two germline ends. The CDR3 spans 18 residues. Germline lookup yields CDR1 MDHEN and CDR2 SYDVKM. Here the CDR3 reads CASSFRDNPQPGANVLTF. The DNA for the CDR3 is TGTGCCAGCAGTTTTCGGGATAACCCACAACCTGGGGCCAACGTCCTGACTTTC.

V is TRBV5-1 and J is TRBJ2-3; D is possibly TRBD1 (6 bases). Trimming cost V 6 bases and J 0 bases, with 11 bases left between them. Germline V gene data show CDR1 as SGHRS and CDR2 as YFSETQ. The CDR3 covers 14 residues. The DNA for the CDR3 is TGCGCCAGCACTATAGGGGGAAGCACAGATACGCAGTATTTT. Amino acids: CASTIGGSTDTQYF.

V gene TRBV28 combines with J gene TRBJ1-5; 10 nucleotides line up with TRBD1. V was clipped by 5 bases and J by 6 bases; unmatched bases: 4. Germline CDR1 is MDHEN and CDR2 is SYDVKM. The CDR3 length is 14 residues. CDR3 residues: CASSPRDRGQPQHF. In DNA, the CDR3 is TGTGCCAGCAGTCCCCGGGACAGGGGTCAGCCCCAGCATTTT.